This TCR beta chain was captured in a study of T cells expressing NK-cell markers. Study as a whole: Researchers got TCR beta repertoires out of sorted CD3+CD56+NKG2C+, CD3+CD56+NKG2C- and CD3+CD56-NKG2C+ T cells.

The TCR beta cDNA came from 5'RACE template switching with UMIs. With the 5' RACE reads reprocessed, TCRdb shows one record per CDR3 protein and no DNA. The sample has 550,000 to 600,000 distinct CDR3 sequences; the top ten hold less than 4.5%. Study-level findings and limits: One observes that, in a few donors, these clonotypes were also the leading ones within the CD3+CD56-NKG2C+ fraction.

This CDR3 has 16 amino acids. Germline CDR1 and CDR2: DFQATT and SNEGSKA (reference sequence). About this clonotype itself: The antigen is unknown.

The chain is built from TRBV20-1 and TRBJ1-5. This TCR came from a man between 18 and 35 years old in good health. Sequenced sample: blood T cells: a sorted CD56 or NKG2C T cell subset, CD4+ or CD8+ T cells, or bulk PBMC T cells (not recorded which). CDR3 sequence: CSARAPLEQDNQPQHF.